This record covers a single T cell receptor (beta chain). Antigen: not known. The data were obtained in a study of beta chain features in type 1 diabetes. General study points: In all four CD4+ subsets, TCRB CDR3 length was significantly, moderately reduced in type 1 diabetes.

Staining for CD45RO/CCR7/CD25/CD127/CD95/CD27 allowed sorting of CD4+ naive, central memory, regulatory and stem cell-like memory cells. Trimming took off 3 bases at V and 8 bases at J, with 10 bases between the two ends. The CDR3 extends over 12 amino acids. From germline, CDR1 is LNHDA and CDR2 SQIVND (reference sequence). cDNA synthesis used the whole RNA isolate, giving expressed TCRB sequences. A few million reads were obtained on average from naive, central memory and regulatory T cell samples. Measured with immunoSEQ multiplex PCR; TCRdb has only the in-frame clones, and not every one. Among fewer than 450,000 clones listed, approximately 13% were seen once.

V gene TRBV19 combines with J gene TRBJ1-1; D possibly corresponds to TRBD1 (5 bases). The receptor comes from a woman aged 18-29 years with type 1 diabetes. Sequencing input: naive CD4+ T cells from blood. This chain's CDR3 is CASSIWGREAFF. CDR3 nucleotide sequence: TGTGCCAGTAGTATTTGGGGCAGGGAAGCTTTCTTT.